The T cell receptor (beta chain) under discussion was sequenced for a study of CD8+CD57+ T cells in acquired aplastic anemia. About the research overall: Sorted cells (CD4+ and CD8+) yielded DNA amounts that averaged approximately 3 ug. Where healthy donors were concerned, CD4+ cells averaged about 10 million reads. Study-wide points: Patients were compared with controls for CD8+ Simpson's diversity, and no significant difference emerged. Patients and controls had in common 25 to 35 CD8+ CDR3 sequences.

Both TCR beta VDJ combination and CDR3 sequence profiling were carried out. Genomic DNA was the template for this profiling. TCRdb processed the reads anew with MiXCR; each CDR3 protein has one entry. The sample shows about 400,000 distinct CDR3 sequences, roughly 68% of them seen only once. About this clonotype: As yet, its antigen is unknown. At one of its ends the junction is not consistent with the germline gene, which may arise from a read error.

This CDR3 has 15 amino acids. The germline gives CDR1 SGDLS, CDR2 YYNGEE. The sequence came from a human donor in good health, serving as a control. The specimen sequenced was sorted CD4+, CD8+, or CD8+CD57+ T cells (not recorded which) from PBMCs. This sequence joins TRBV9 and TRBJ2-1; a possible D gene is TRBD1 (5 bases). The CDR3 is CAISPNGANYNEQFF. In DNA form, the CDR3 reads TGTGCCATCAGCCCGAATGGGGCAAACTACAATGAGCAGTTCTTC.